Listed below are T cell receptor beta chains from one sample, sequenced in a study of blood T cell repertoires in COVID-19. Sequencing used immunoSEQ multiplex PCR; TCRdb keeps in-frame clones, though not all of them. This table has 150,000 to 200,000 clones, 88% appearing once. The sample taken for sequencing was PBMCs or T cells enriched from blood (not recorded which). Source of these receptors: a woman in her late teens or twenties who had recovered from COVID-19. The CDR3 runs from the conserved cysteine through the conserved F or W. A D gene is named only where the DNA matches it firmly. Clone size is not always given. Where it is, it says once, few, many or a class for expanded clones.

d_call	v_call	j_call	clone_size	cdr3_aa	cdr3_nt
TRBD2	TRBV6-1	TRBJ2-5	-	CASSEGAGGPETQYF	TGTGCCAGCAGTGAAGGAGCGGGGGGGCCGGAGACCCAGTACTTC
TRBD2	TRBV5-3	TRBJ2-7	-	CARRPGTIYEQYF	TGTGCCAGAAGGCCCGGGACTATCTACGAGCAGTACTTC
TRBD2	TRBV5-6	TRBJ2-2	few	CASSSLVAGVTGELFF	TGTGCCAGCAGCTCCCTGGTAGCGGGAGTCACCGGGGAGCTGTTTTTT
TRBD2	TRBV4-3	TRBJ2-7	-	CASSQDFSGGAYEQYF	TGCGCCAGCAGCCAAGATTTCAGCGGGGGGGCCTACGAGCAGTACTTC
-	TRBV3-1/TRBV3-2	TRBJ1-2	-	CASSQVQGGSFNYGYTF	TGTGCCAGCAGCCAAGTCCAGGGAGGTTCTTTTAACTATGGCTACACCTTC
TRBD2	TRBV28	TRBJ2-1	once	CATWTRGANEQFF	TGTGCCACCTGGACTAGAGGCGCCAATGAGCAGTTCTTC
TRBD2	TRBV3-1/TRBV3-2	TRBJ2-3	once	CASSPRTSGGAVTDTQYF	TGTGCCAGCAGCCCCCGGACTAGCGGGGGGGCGGTCACAGATACGCAGTATTTT
TRBD1	TRBV3-1/TRBV3-2	TRBJ1-1	-	CASSPTGATEAFF	TGTGCCAGCAGCCCGACAGGGGCCACTGAAGCTTTCTTT
-	TRBV19	TRBJ1-5	-	CASSTDTLRGNQPQHF	TGTGCCAGTTCGACAGACACCCTACGAGGCAATCAGCCCCAGCATTTT
TRBD1	TRBV2	TRBJ2-1	-	CASKWGSGGNNEQFF	TGTGCCAGCAAATGGGGTTCAGGGGGAAACAATGAGCAGTTCTTC
TRBD1	TRBV11-2	TRBJ2-7	-	CASSLGTGIYEQYF	TGTGCCAGCAGCTTAGGGACAGGGATCTACGAGCAGTACTTC
-	TRBV24-1	TRBJ1-5	-	CAISGVVQPQHF	TGTGCCATCTCAGGGGTTGTACAGCCCCAGCATTTT
-	TRBV7-6	TRBJ2-4	once	CASSPGQGDIQYF	TGTGCCAGCAGCCCCGGGCAGGGCGACATTCAGTACTTC
TRBD1	TRBV9	TRBJ2-7	-	CASSPRDRDAYEQYF	TGTGCCAGCAGCCCCCGGGACAGGGACGCCTACGAGCAGTACTTC
-	TRBV28	TRBJ1-1	-	CASKNGITEAFF	TGTGCCAGCAAAAACGGTATCACTGAAGCTTTCTTT
TRBD1	TRBV4-2	TRBJ2-7	-	CASSLSLGQGAREQYF	TGTGCCAGCAGCCTTTCTTTGGGACAGGGAGCGAGGGAGCAGTACTTC
TRBD2	TRBV6-4	TRBJ2-3	-	CASSTAGGTTDTQYF	TGTGCCAGTTCAACAGCGGGGGGGACCACAGATACGCAGTATTTT
-	TRBV27	TRBJ2-1	-	CASQTPGAYNEQFF	TGTGCCAGCCAGACTCCTGGGGCTTACAATGAGCAGTTCTTC
-	TRBV5-1	TRBJ2-2	once	CASSLAQGQGAGELFF	TGCGCCAGCAGCTTGGCCCAAGGGCAGGGTGCCGGGGAGCTGTTTTTT
-	TRBV18	TRBJ1-2	-	CASSPAHREGNYGYTF	TGTGCCAGCTCACCAGCACACAGGGAGGGCAACTATGGCTACACCTTC
-	TRBV6-5	TRBJ2-2	-	CASRPQGPRGELFF	TGTGCCAGCAGACCTCAGGGCCCCAGGGGGGAGCTGTTTTTT
TRBD1	TRBV24-1	TRBJ1-2	-	CATSDKGTGPYGYTF	TGTGCCACCAGTGATAAAGGGACAGGGCCCTATGGCTACACCTTC
TRBD2	TRBV7-8	TRBJ2-1	-	CASSLAEGLAGYPLAYNEQFF	TGTGCCAGCAGCTTAGCGGAAGGACTAGCGGGATACCCGCTGGCCTACAATGAGCAGTTCTTC
TRBD2	TRBV10-3	TRBJ2-2	-	CATRGLAGGPIPNTGELFF	TGTGCCACCCGGGGCCTAGCGGGGGGGCCTATCCCGAACACCGGGGAGCTGTTTTTT
TRBD1	TRBV20-1	TRBJ1-6	-	CSASSQGDSPLHF	TGCAGTGCTAGTTCCCAGGGGGATTCACCCCTCCACTTT
-	TRBV5-1	TRBJ2-3	-	CASSQTFDGSTDTQYF	TGCGCCAGCAGCCAGACTTTCGATGGAAGCACAGATACGCAGTATTTT
-	TRBV19	TRBJ2-2	-	CASSPQTRVKNTGELFF	TGTGCCAGTAGTCCACAGACTAGGGTCAAAAACACCGGGGAGCTGTTTTTT
-	TRBV27	TRBJ1-4	-	CASSPVGGNEKLFF	TGTGCCAGCAGCCCGGTGGGGGGAAATGAAAAACTGTTTTTT